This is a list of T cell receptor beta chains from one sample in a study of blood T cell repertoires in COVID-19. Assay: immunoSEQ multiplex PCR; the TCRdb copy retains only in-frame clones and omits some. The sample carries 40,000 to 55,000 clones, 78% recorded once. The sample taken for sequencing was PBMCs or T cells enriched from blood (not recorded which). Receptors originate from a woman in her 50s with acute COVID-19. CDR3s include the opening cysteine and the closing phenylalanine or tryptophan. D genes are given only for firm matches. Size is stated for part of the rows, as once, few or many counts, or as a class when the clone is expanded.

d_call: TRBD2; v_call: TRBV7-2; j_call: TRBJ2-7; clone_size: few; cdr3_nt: TGTGCCAGCAGCTTGGCGGGGGGAACCTACGAGCAGTACTTC; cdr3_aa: CASSLAGGTYEQYF
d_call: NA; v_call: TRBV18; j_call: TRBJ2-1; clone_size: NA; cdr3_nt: TGTGCCAGCTCACCAGGGGGGGGGCGGGGTGGCAGCTCCTACAATGAGCAGTTCTTC; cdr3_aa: CASSPGGGRGGSSYNEQFF
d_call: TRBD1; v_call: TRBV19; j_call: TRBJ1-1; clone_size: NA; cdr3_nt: TGTGCCAGTCTGTTCATATCAGGGGGTGCCACTGAAGCTTTCTTT; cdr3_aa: CASLFISGGATEAFF
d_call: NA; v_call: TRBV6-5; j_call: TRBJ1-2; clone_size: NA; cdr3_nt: TGTGCCAGCAGGCGGGGGTCTGGCTATGGCTACACCTTC; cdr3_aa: CASRRGSGYGYTF
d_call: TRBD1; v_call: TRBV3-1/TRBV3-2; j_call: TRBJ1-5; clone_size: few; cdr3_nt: TGTGCCAGTGGGGGACAGGGGTCCAATCAGCCCCAGCATTTT; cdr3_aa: CASGGQGSNQPQHF
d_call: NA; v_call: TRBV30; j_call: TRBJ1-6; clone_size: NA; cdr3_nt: TGTGCCTGGAGTCTTAACGGAGGTTCACCCCTCCACTTT; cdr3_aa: CAWSLNGGSPLHF
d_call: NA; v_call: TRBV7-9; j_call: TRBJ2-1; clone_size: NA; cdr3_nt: TGTGCCAGCAGCTTACAGGGGAGCTCCTACAATGAGCAGTTCTTC; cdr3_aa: CASSLQGSSYNEQFF
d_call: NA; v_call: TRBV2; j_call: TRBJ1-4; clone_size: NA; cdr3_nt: TGTGCCAGCGGAGGACAGTACTCAACTAATGAAAAACTGTTTTTT; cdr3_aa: CASGGQYSTNEKLFF
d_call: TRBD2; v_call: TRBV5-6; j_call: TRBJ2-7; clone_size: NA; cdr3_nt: TGTGCCAGCAGCGAGGGACTAGCGGAGTACGAGCAGTACTTC; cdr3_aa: CASSEGLAEYEQYF
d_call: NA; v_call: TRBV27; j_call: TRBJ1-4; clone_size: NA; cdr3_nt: TGTGCCAGCAGTCGGGGGACGGCCTCACCAACGGAAAAACTGTTTTTT; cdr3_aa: CASSRGTASPTEKLFF
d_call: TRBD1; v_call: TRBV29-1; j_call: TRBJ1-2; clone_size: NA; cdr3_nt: TGCAGCACCTTTCCGGGACAGGGACCTAACTATGGCTACACCTTC; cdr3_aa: CSTFPGQGPNYGYTF
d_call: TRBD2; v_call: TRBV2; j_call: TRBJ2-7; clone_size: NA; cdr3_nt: TGTGCCAGCAGGGGGGGGACGGACGAGCAGTACTTC; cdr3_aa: CASRGGTDEQYF
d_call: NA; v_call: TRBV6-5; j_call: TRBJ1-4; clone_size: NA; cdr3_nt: TGTGCCAGCAGTCTACAGAAGGCAGAAAAACTGTTTTTT; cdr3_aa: CASSLQKAEKLFF
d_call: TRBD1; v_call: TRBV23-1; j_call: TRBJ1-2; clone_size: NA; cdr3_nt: TGCGCCAGCAGCATCACAGGGGGCGGTTGCTATGGCTACACCTTC; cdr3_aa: CASSITGGGCYGYTF
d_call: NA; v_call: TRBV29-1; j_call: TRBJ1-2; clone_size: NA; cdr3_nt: NA; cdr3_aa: CSARVAGGASTF
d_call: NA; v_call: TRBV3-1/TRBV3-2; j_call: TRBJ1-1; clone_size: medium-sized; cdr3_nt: TGTGCCAGCAGCCAAGCCATGAACACTGAAGCTTTCTTT; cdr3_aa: CASSQAMNTEAFF